One sample yielded the 15 T cell receptor beta chains listed below, sequenced in a study of OX40 agonist ivuxolimab in advanced cancers. Measured with immunoSEQ multiplex PCR; TCRdb has only the in-frame clones, and not every one. Of just over 40,000 clones in the sample, approximately 81% are singletons; the top ten hold 15% to 20%. This sample comprised CD4+ or CD8+ T cells sorted from blood, obtained in a trial of the OX40 agonist ivuxolimab. The receptors shown here come from an adult with an advanced solid tumor such as melanoma, head and neck, liver or kidney cancer.

The rearrangement links TRBV28 to TRBJ2-7, with D hard to call. The CDR3 totals 11 residues. Between the trimmed V and J ends, which lost 5 bases and 3 bases, there was a span of 5 bases. Germline V gene data show CDR1 as MDHEN and CDR2 as SYDVKM. The CDR3 sequence is CASSVDYEQYF. DNA for the CDR3: TGTGCCAGCAGTGTAGACTACGAGCAGTACTTC.

This clone was found once. This chain connects TRBV19 to TRBJ2-3; D may correspond to TRBD1 or TRBD2 (5 bases each). This CDR3 spans 15 amino acids. From germline, CDR1 is LNHDA and CDR2 SQIVND (reference sequence). V was clipped by 5 bases and J by 5 bases, with 17 bases between them. The CDR3 protein is CASSSRGPYGDTQYF. Here the CDR3 DNA reads TGTGCCAGTAGTTCCCGGGGCCCTTACGGAGATACGCAGTATTTT.

V gene TRBV7-2 combines with J gene TRBJ2-7; either TRBD1 or TRBD2 may fit D (6 bases each). The CDR3 consists of 16 residues. Germline values: CDR1 SGHTA, CDR2 FQGNSA. V lost 1 base and J lost 0, with 13 bases in between. Here the CDR3 DNA reads TGTGCCAGCAGCTTAGTAGGGGGAGGTCTCTCCTACGAGCAGTACTTC. Translating gives CASSLVGGGLSYEQYF.

A single count supports this clone. This chain links TRBV18 with TRBJ1-4; no reliable D call. There are 16 residues in the CDR3. Trimming took off 3 bases at V and 5 bases at J, with 16 bases between the two ends. CDR1 and CDR2 from the germline V gene are KGHSH and LQKENI. The CDR3 DNA is TGTGCCAGCTCACCGGCCCTCGAGACAAGGAATGAAAAACTGTTTTTT. Protein sequence: CASSPALETRNEKLFF. Using reference TRBV18 and TRBJ1-4 for the parts outside the CDR3, the full variable domain is NAGVMQNPRHLVRRRGQEARLRCSPMKGHSHVYWYRQLPEEGLKFMVYLQKENIIDESGMPKERFSAEFPKEGPSILRIQQVVRGDSAAYFCASSPALETRNEKLFFGSGTQLSVL.

About this clone: The conserved closing phenylalanine or tryptophan is absent in this CDR3, likely reflecting a read error. This sequence joins TRBV25-1 and TRBJ1-2; possible D gene TRBD1, 6 bases. In germline, CDR1 is MGHDK, CDR2 SYGVNS. The CDR3 totals 16 residues. Trimming cost V 4 bases and J 3 bases, with 18 bases left between them. CDR3 region: CASSGSQGTFYYGYTL. The CDR3 region has the DNA TGTGCCAGCAGTGGGTCTCAGGGGACTTTTTACTATGGCTACACCCTC.

The V gene is TRBV30, the J gene TRBJ1-2, with D unresolved. V was clipped by 0 bases and J by 4 bases, with 12 bases between them. Germline loops: CDR1 GTSNPN, CDR2 SVGIG (reference sequence). This CDR3 has 14 amino acids. The CDR3 sequence is CAWSVAWMSYGYTF. The CDR3 coding sequence is TGTGCCTGGAGTGTGGCATGGATGAGCTATGGCTACACCTTC.

This chain links TRBV2 with TRBJ2-7, with D perhaps matching TRBD1 or TRBD2 (5 bases each). The germline CDR1 and CDR2 sequences are SNHLY and FYNNEI. V lost 6 bases and J 5 bases, leaving 8 bases between the germline ends. The CDR3 length is 11 residues. CDR3: CASRGEHEQYF. The CDR3, as DNA: TGTGCCAGCAGAGGGGAGCACGAGCAGTACTTC.

The chain carries TRBV6-5 and TRBJ2-1; D is unclear. This CDR3 contains 14 residues. With 0 bases removed from V and 0 bases from J, the gap between germline ends came to 3 bases. Germline CDR1 reads MNHEY; CDR2 reads SVGAGI. The CDR3 DNA sequence: TGTGCCAGCAGTTACTCGAACTCCTACAATGAGCAGTTCTTC. It codes for CASSYSNSYNEQFF.

This clone was seen only a few times. This chain joins TRBV9 and TRBJ2-1; TRBD2 agrees at 12 bases. The CDR3 contains 16 residues. The germline V gene encodes CDR1 SGDLS and CDR2 YYNGEE. Trimming took 5 bases from V and 7 from J; bases not matched to a gene: 10. This CDR3 is CASSVLLAGGGNEQFF. The CDR3 DNA sequence: TGTGCCAGCAGTGTCCTACTAGCGGGGGGAGGGAATGAGCAGTTCTTC. Drawing the rest from reference TRBV9 and TRBJ2-1, the complete variable domain is DSGVTQTPKHLITATGQRVTLRCSPRSGDLSVYWYQQSLDQGLQFLIQYYNGEERAKGNILERFSAQQFPDLHSELNLSSLELGDSALYFCASSVLLAGGGNEQFFGPGTRLTVL.

This clone was recorded once. Written as DNA, the CDR3 is TGTGCCAGCAGCCAAGATCAGTCGGACGTCTACACCTTC. The encoded protein is CASSQDQSDVYTF. The V call is TRBV14, the J call TRBJ1-2; D is ambiguous. Trimming shortened V by 0 bases and J by 10 bases, and 12 bases separated the two germline ends. This CDR3 comprises 13 residues. Germline values: CDR1 SGHDN, CDR2 FVKESK. The entire variable domain, with the rest obtained from reference TRBV14 and TRBJ1-2, is as follows: EAGVTQFPSHSVIEKGQTVTLRCDPISGHDNLYWYRRVMGKEIKFLLHFVKESKQDESGMPNNRFLAERTGGTYSTLKVQPAELEDSGVYFCASSQDQSDVYTFGSGTRLTVV.

This sequence joins TRBV7-2 and TRBJ2-7; TRBD2 matches at 9 bases. This CDR3 has 15 residues. V trimming: 0 bases; J trimming: 2 bases; junction bases outside the gene matches: 2. The V gene's germline CDR1 is SGHTA and CDR2 FQGNSA. DNA for the CDR3: TGTGCCAGCAGCTTAGCACTAGCGGGCACCTACGAGCAGTACTTC. Translating gives CASSLALAGTYEQYF.

The chain uses TRBV19 and TRBJ2-1, with TRBD1 as a possible D gene (7 bases). V lost 8 bases and J lost 6, with 14 bases in between. This CDR3 has 13 amino acids. Looked up from germline, CDR1 is LNHDA and CDR2 is SQIVND (reference sequence). This chain's CDR3 is CASSYRGGNEQFF. The CDR3 bases are TGTGCCAGTTCCTACAGGGGAGGCAATGAGCAGTTCTTC.

This chain uses TRBV2 with TRBJ2-3, with TRBD2 matching over 9 bases. From germline, CDR1 is SNHLY and CDR2 FYNNEI. V lost 4 bases to trimming and J lost 0 bases; unmatched junction nucleotides: 5. This CDR3 is 16 amino acids long. The CDR3 protein is CASSVLTSGSTDTQYF. DNA of the CDR3: TGTGCCAGCAGTGTTCTGACTAGCGGTAGCACAGATACGCAGTATTTT.

This rearrangement joins TRBV25-1 to TRBJ2-1; D is unresolved. The V end lost 8 bases, the J end lost 9 bases, and 23 bases lay between the germline ends. The germline gives CDR1 MGHDK, CDR2 SYGVNS. The CDR3 is 15 amino acids. The DNA for the CDR3 is TGTGCCAGCGGAGCTCAAATCCCCCAATTGGGTGAGCAGTTCTTC. It codes for CASGAQIPQLGEQFF.

The rearrangement joins TRBV30 to TRBJ2-3; no definite D call. Germline CDR1 GTSNPN, CDR2 SVGIG (reference sequence). Trimming cost V 5 bases and J 0 bases, with 6 bases left between them. The CDR3 has 12 amino acids. CDR3 coding DNA: TGTGCCTGGTTTCCTAGCACAGATACGCAGTATTTT. This codes for CAWFPSTDTQYF. Combining the CDR3 with reference TRBV30 and TRBJ2-3 gives the whole variable domain SQTIHQWPATLVQPVGSPLSLECTVEGTSNPNLYWYRQAAGRGLQLLFYSVGIGQISSEVPQNLSASRPQDRQFILSSKKLLLSDSGFYLCAWFPSTDTQYFGPGTRLTVL.